The 21 T cell receptor beta chains in this list originate from one sample, sequenced in a study of T cell repertoires in cytomegalovirus infection. TCRdb re-analysed the reads in MiXCR, keeping a single row per CDR3 protein. Found here are some 160,000 distinct CDR3 sequences, about 15% of them singletons; the top ten hold over 15%. Sequencing was done on a sample of CD8+ T cells from PBMCs. Receptor source: a human donor in good health (CMV status not recorded). Some clones in this sample may be carry-over from other donors' samples.

J is TRBJ2-7 and V is TRBV7-2; TRBD1 agrees at 9 bases. The germline gives CDR1 SGHTA, CDR2 FQGNSA. The CDR3 is 14 residues long. Trimming took 3 bases from V and 3 from J; bases not matched to a gene: 3. The CDR3 region is CASSFGTGIYEQYF. The CDR3 DNA reads TGTGCCAGCAGCTTTGGGACAGGGATCTACGAGCAGTACTTC.

This clonotype has just a few counts. The chain employs TRBV5-5 and TRBJ2-1, with D possibly being TRBD1 (6 bases). V was pared by 4 bases and J by 6 bases, with 11 bases between. This CDR3 comprises 13 residues. Germline CDR1 and CDR2: SGHKS and YYEKEE (reference sequence). CDR3 sequence (DNA): TGTGCCAGCAGCCTGGAAGGGGGCAATGAGCAGTTCTTC. This gives the protein CASSLEGGNEQFF.

CDR3 nucleotide sequence: TGTGCCAGCAGCCCCGGGTATAGTGAGCAGTTCTTC. This encodes CASSPGYSEQFF. The V gene is TRBV7-2, the J gene TRBJ2-1, with D unclear. The ends were cut back, 5 bases at V and 9 bases at J, with 11 bases in the middle. The CDR3 sequence is 12 residues long. Germline V gene sequence: CDR1 SGHTA, CDR2 FQGNSA.

CDR3 in DNA: TGTGCCAGCAGCGCCACGACTTCGTCAGGGTTTGGTCAGCCCCAGCATTTT. Protein product: CASSATTSSGFGQPQHF. The rearrangement uses TRBV28 and TRBJ1-5, with D possibly being TRBD1 (5 bases). The length of the CDR3 is 17 residues. The germline CDR1 and CDR2 sequences are MDHEN and SYDVKM. V was shortened by 6 bases and J by 6 bases, with 24 bases between the two germline ends.

The table lists this clonotype with a few counts. This chain joins TRBV12-3 or TRBV12-4 and TRBJ2-5; maybe TRBD1 (6 bases). Trimming cost V 3 bases and J 1 base, with 9 bases left between them. The CDR3 covers 14 residues. The CDR3 region has the DNA TGTGCCAGCAGTTTTACAGGGCTCCAAGAGACCCAGTACTTC. As protein: CASSFTGLQETQYF.

V and J are TRBV20-1 and TRBJ1-2, with D perhaps TRBD1 (5 bases). The CDR3 extends over 11 amino acids. V lost 3 bases to trimming and J lost 4 bases, with 6 bases between them. Germline V CDR1 and CDR2: DFQATT, SNEGSKA (reference sequence). The CDR3 DNA reads TGCAGTGCTAGGGGGACCTATGGCTACACCTTC. As protein: CSARGTYGYTF.

Many counts were recorded for this clonotype. V usage is TRBV7-2 and J usage is TRBJ2-7; D not resolved. Trimming left V 6 bases short and J 2 bases short, with 14 bases between. Germline CDR1 reads SGHTA; CDR2 reads FQGNSA. The CDR3 runs to 14 residues. The chain's CDR3 is CASRITGVTYEQYF. The CDR3 region has the DNA TGTGCCAGCAGAATTACGGGTGTTACCTACGAGCAGTACTTC.

This clonotype was seen only a few times. The chain employs TRBV7-6 and TRBJ2-5; 8 nucleotides line up with TRBD2. The V gene end was trimmed by 5 bases and the J gene end by 3 bases; junction bases not matched to a gene: 14. The CDR3 covers 17 residues. Per the germline V gene, CDR1 is SGHVS and CDR2 is FNYEAQ. The CDR3 nucleotides read TGTGCCAGCAGCACCCCCGGCGGGCGGGAGGAAGAAGAGACCCAGTACTTC. Amino acids: CASSTPGGREEEETQYF.

This clonotype was counted between two and nine times. The rearrangement links TRBV28 to TRBJ2-5; D is possibly TRBD1 or TRBD2 (7 bases each). Germline V gene sequence: CDR1 MDHEN, CDR2 SYDVKM. This CDR3 spans 15 amino acids. V dropped 4 bases and J dropped 5 bases, with 17 bases sitting between them. Here the CDR3 DNA reads TGTGCCAGCAGTTCTTACGGGACAGCGGGGGAGACCCAGTACTTC. Protein sequence: CASSSYGTAGETQYF.

This clonotype was recorded a few times. The CDR3 region has the DNA TGTGCCAGCAGTTACGCGGTATCGGGGCTTTACGAGCAGTACTTC. This translates into CASSYAVSGLYEQYF. V is TRBV6-5 and J is TRBJ2-7; the D call may be TRBD1 or TRBD2 (5 bases each). The CDR3 sequence is 15 residues long. The V gene's germline CDR1 is MNHEY and CDR2 SVGAGI. Trimming removed 2 bases at V and 4 bases at J, with 15 bases between.

This clonotype was seen a few times. V is TRBV4-3 and J is TRBJ1-4; the D gene is possibly TRBD1 (5 bases). The ends were cut back, 1 base at V and 7 bases at J, with 16 bases in the middle. The germline V gene encodes CDR1 LGHNA and CDR2 YSLEER. The length of the CDR3 is 16 residues. CDR3 region: CASSQGLGTRGEKLFF. CDR3 bases: TGCGCCAGCAGCCAAGGTCTCGGGACCCGTGGTGAAAAACTGTTTTTT.

The chain couples TRBV27 to TRBJ2-5; 7 nucleotides match TRBD1. This CDR3 comprises 15 residues. The V gene end was trimmed by 6 bases and the J gene end by 2 bases; junction bases not matched to a gene: 9. The germline V gene encodes CDR1 MNHEY and CDR2 SMNVEV (reference sequence). Here the CDR3 DNA reads TGTGCCAGCAGGAGCCGGGACAGCGTACAAGAGACCCAGTACTTC. Its protein product is CASRSRDSVQETQYF.

The CDR3 loop is CASSLTDFGNIQYF. In DNA, the CDR3 is TGTGCCAGCAGTTTGACGGACTTCGGGAACATTCAGTACTTC. The gene calls are TRBV12-3 or TRBV12-4 and TRBJ2-4; a weak D match, TRBD2 (5 bases). The V end lost 3 bases, the J end lost 7 bases, and 13 bases lay between the germline ends. CDR3 size: 14 residues.

A few counts support this clonotype. One junction end does not reproduce the germline sequence, and a read error may be involved. The chain employs TRBV7-8 and TRBJ1-1; weak D call: TRBD1 (5 bases). The CDR3 is 16 amino acids. The germline gives CDR1 SGHVS, CDR2 FQNEAQ. The CDR3 DNA is TGTGCCAGCAGCTTATCAATTACTGGGGGTGACACCGAAGCTTTCTTT. It yields the protein CASSLSITGGDTEAFF.

The gene calls are TRBV28 and TRBJ2-2; D call uncertain. Trimming removed 8 bases from V and 4 bases from J, with 20 bases in between. Germline V gene sequence: CDR1 MDHEN, CDR2 SYDVKM. The CDR3 is made up of 16 amino acids. The CDR3 DNA is TGTGCCAGCTATCCACAGCCTGGGCAAGTCACCGGGGAGCTGTTTTTT. Amino acid sequence: CASYPQPGQVTGELFF.

Only a few counts were recorded for this clonotype. The CDR3 DNA reads TGTGCCCCATGGACTAGCGGGGCTACCGGGGAGCTGTTTTTT. The encoded protein is CAPWTSGATGELFF. The gene calls are TRBV12-3 or TRBV12-4 and TRBJ2-2; 12 bases align to TRBD2. The CDR3 has 14 residues. Trimming took 11 bases from V and 5 from J; bases not matched to a gene: 6.

This clonotype has at least ten counts. This chain joins TRBV14 and TRBJ2-7, with D maybe TRBD2 (6 bases). Trimming took 3 bases from V and 3 from J, leaving 12 bases between them. The CDR3 runs 14 residues. Germline values: CDR1 SGHDN, CDR2 FVKESK. This chain's CDR3 is CASSQGTGSYEQYF. The CDR3 bases are TGTGCCAGCAGCCAGGGGACTGGGAGCTACGAGCAGTACTTC.

The table lists this clonotype with a few counts. The chain joins TRBV7-2 to TRBJ2-1; 8 bases are shared with TRBD2. Losses at the gene ends were 4 bases for V and 7 bases for J; bases not matched to a gene: 12. Per the germline V gene, CDR1 is SGHTA and CDR2 is FQGNSA. This CDR3 region has 16 residues. CDR3 nucleotide sequence: TGTGCCAGCAGCTCAAACGGGGGGGCCAGTATAAATGAGCAGTTCTTC. The encoded protein is CASSSNGGASINEQFF.

This clonotype was detected a few times. The chain couples TRBV6-5 to TRBJ2-3; no clear D gene. Trimming stripped 9 bases from V and 7 bases from J, with 11 bases between. Germline V gives CDR1 MNHEY, CDR2 SVGAGI. CDR3 length equals 11 residues. This CDR3 is CASSDVNTQYF. The CDR3 DNA sequence: TGTGCCAGTTCGGACGTTAATACGCAGTATTTT.

The chain is built from TRBV2 and TRBJ2-7; 7 bases line up with TRBD2. The CDR3 has 13 residues. The trim removed 9 bases at V and 3 bases at J, leaving 8 bases unmatched. CDR1 is SNHLY and CDR2 is FYNNEI in the germline V gene. CDR3 sequence reads: CASRTRGGYEQYF. As DNA, the CDR3 is TGTGCCAGTCGGACTCGCGGGGGCTACGAGCAGTACTTC.

The rearrangement joins TRBV20-1 to TRBJ2-4; 12 bases map to TRBD1. Trimming cost V 5 bases and J 0 bases; bases outside gene matches: 11. CDR1 DFQATT and CDR2 SNEGSKA come from the germline V gene (reference sequence). CDR3 size: 18 residues. The CDR3 DNA sequence: TGCAGTGCTGGCTCCGGGACAGGGGGCACGCTAGCCAAAAACATTCAGTACTTC. Its protein product is CSAGSGTGGTLAKNIQYF.